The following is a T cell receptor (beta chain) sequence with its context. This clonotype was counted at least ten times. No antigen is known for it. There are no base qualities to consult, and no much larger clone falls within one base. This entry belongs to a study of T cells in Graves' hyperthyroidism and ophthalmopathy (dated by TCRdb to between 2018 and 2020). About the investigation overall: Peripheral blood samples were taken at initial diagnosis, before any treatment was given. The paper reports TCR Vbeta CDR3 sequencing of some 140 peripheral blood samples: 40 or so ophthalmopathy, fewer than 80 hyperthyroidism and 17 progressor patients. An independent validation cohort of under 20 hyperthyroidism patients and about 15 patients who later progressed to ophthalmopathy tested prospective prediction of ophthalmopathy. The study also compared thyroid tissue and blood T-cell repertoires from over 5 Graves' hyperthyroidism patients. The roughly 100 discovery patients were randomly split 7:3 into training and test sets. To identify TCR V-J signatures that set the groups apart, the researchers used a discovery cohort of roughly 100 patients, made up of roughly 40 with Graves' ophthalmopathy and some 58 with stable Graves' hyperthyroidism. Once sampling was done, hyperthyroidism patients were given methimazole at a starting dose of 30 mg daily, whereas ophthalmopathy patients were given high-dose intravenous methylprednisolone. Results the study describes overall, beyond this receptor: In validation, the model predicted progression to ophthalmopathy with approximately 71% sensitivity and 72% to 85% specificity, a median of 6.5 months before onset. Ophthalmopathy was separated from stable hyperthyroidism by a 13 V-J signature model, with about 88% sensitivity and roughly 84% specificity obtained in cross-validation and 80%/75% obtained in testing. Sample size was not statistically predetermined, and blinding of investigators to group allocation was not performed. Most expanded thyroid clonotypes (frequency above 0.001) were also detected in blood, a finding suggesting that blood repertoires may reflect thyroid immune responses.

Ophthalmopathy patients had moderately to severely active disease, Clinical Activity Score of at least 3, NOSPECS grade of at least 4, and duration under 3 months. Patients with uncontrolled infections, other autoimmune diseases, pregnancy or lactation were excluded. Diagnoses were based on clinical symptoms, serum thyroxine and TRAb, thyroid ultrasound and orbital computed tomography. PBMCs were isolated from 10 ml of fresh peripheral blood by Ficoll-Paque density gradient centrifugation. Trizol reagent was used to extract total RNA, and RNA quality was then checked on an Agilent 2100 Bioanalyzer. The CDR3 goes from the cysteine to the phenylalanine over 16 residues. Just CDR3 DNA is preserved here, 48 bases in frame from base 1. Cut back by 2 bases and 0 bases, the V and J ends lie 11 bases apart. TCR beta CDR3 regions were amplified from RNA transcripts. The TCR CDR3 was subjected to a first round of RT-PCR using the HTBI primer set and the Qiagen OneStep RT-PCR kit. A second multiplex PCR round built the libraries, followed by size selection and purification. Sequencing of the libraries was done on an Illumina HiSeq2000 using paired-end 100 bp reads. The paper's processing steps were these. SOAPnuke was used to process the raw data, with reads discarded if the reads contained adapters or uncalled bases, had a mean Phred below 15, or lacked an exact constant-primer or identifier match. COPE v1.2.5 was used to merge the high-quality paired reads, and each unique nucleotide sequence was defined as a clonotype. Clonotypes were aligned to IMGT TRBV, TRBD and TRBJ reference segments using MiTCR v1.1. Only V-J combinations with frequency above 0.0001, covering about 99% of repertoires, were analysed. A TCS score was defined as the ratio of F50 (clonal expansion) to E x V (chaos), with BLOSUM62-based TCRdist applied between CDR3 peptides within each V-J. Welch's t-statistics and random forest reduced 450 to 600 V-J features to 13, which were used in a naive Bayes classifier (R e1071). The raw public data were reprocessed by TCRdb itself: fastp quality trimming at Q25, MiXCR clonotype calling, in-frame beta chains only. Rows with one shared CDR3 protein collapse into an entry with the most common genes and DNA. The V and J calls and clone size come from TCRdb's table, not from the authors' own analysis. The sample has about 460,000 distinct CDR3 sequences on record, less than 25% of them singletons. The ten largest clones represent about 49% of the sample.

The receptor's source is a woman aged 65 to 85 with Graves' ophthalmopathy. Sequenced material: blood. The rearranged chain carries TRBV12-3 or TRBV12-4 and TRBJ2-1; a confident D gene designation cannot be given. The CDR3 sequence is CASSLRVGGSYNEQFF. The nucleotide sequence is TGTGCCAGCAGTTTAAGGGTAGGCGGCTCCTACAATGAGCAGTTCTTC.